These T cell receptor beta chains were read from a single sample in a study of blood T cell repertoires in COVID-19. TCRdb keeps only in-frame clones here, not all; method: immunoSEQ multiplex PCR. The sample records 150,000 to 200,000 clones, 80% to 90% being singletons. The sample was peripheral blood. Receptors originate from a woman in her 70s with COVID-19, enrolled during active disease. Each CDR3 is given with its conserved first and last residue. A D gene is named only where the DNA matches it firmly. The size of a clone is reported for some rows only, either as once, few or many, or as a class for expanded clones.

CAWSVRGMRDNEKLFF	TGTGCCTGGAGTGTACGCGGTATGAGGGATAATGAAAAACTGTTTTTT	.	TRBV30	TRBJ1-4	16	.
CASSLRGGYGYTF	TGTGCCAGCAGTTTAAGGGGCGGTTATGGCTACACCTTC	.	TRBV27	TRBJ1-2	13	.
CASSEAVGGPQETQYF	TGTGCCAGCAGTGAAGCGGTGGGGGGACCGCAAGAGACCCAGTACTTC	.	TRBV6-1	TRBJ2-5	16	.
CSVRGGGEYEQYF	TGCAGCGTTCGAGGGGGAGGGGAGTACGAGCAGTACTTC	.	TRBV29-1	TRBJ2-7	13	.
CASSDSWLSGANVLTF	TGTGCCAGCAGTGATTCTTGGCTCTCTGGGGCCAACGTCCTGACTTTC	.	TRBV2	TRBJ2-6	16	.
CASTKQGGYTF	TGCGCCAGCACCAAACAGGGAGGCTACACCTTC	.	TRBV10-2	TRBJ1-2	11	.
CASSPPGRGNQPQHF	TGTGCCAGCTCACCACCAGGGAGGGGTAATCAGCCCCAGCATTTT	.	TRBV18	TRBJ1-5	15	.
CASSLETGVNYGYTF	TGTGCCAGCAGCCTAGAGACAGGGGTTAACTATGGCTACACCTTC	TRBD1	TRBV9	TRBJ1-2	15	.
CASSQARDTGTQYF	TGTGCCAGCAGTCAAGCCCGGGATACGGGGACCCAGTACTTC	.	TRBV6-1	TRBJ2-5	14	.
CASSVSGGGGWTQYF	TGTGCCAGCAGCGTGAGCGGGGGCGGGGGTTGGACGCAGTATTTT	TRBD2	TRBV7-3	TRBJ2-3	15	.
CASSPGGGYTF	TGTGCCAGCAGCCCGGGTGGGGGCTACACCTTC	.	TRBV14	TRBJ1-2	11	.
CASSGQHSNQPQHF	TGTGCCAGTAGTGGGCAACATAGCAATCAGCCCCAGCATTTT	.	TRBV19	TRBJ1-5	14	once
CASSLVGTPNTEAFF	TGCGCCAGCAGCTTGGTAGGGACACCAAACACTGAAGCTTTCTTT	.	TRBV5-1	TRBJ1-1	15	.
CASRRAGDLYGYTF	TGTGCCAGCCGTAGAGCGGGAGACCTTTATGGCTACACCTTC	.	TRBV19	TRBJ1-2	14	.
CASSVLQGRAEAFF	TGTGCCAGCAGTGTGTTGCAGGGGAGAGCTGAAGCTTTCTTT	.	TRBV2	TRBJ1-1	14	.